One sample yielded the 15 T cell receptor beta chains listed below, sequenced in a study of cytomegalovirus exposure and HLA in healthy donors. PCR amplification relied on 60 Vbeta primers (plus 13 Jbeta primers). TCRdb keeps only in-frame clones here, not all; method: immunoSEQ multiplex PCR. The data contain about 130,000 clones, 60% to 85% of them seen just once; the ten biggest clones take up 1% to 1.5%. The sequenced sample was PBMCs. These receptors came from a female donor in good health and CMV-seronegative.

The CDR3 DNA reads TGTGCCAGCAGCTCGAGCCGGGACACGAACACTGAAGCTTTCTTT. Translation gives CASSSSRDTNTEAFF. V and J are TRBV11-2 and TRBJ1-1, with D possibly matching TRBD1 (6 bases). Trimming took 4 bases from V and 1 from J, leaving 13 bases between them. From germline, CDR1 is SGHAT and CDR2 FQNNGV. This CDR3 spans 15 amino acids.

This rearrangement joins TRBV19 to TRBJ2-1, with TRBD1 identical over 7 bases. Germline V gene data show CDR1 as LNHDA and CDR2 as SQIVND (reference sequence). This CDR3 spans 16 amino acids. V was clipped by 5 bases and J by 0 bases; unmatched bases: 7. CDR3: CASSPDRTSSYNEQFF. For the CDR3, the DNA is TGTGCCAGTAGTCCGGACAGGACGAGCTCCTACAATGAGCAGTTCTTC.

V usage is TRBV6-6 and J usage is TRBJ1-1; D is perhaps TRBD1 (5 bases). Germline loops: CDR1 MNHNY, CDR2 SVGAGI (reference sequence). Trimming took off 10 bases at V and 0 bases at J, with 15 bases between the two ends. This CDR3 spans 14 amino acids. CDR3 nucleotide sequence: TGTGCCACCCCGTCAGGGCGGCTGAACACTGAAGCTTTCTTT. It encodes CATPSGRLNTEAFF.

The chain has TRBV28 and TRBJ1-1; the D is unclear. Trimming removed 8 bases from V and 1 base from J, with 8 bases in between. This CDR3 is built from 12 residues. Germline lookup yields CDR1 MDHEN and CDR2 SYDVKM. CDR3 in amino acids: CASHQQNTEAFF. CDR3 nucleotides: TGTGCCAGCCACCAACAGAACACTGAAGCTTTCTTT.

J is TRBJ2-5 and V is TRBV5-1; 12 nucleotides agree with TRBD1. This CDR3 has 15 residues. Germline V lookup: CDR1 SGHRS, CDR2 YFSETQ. V lost 4 bases to trimming and J lost 4 bases; unmatched junction nucleotides: 5. CDR3 sequence reads: CASSTGTGGGETQYF. The DNA for the CDR3 is TGCGCCAGCAGCACGGGGACAGGGGGCGGAGAGACCCAGTACTTC.

The rearrangement links TRBV5-1 to TRBJ1-4; D is undetermined. V was shortened by 3 bases and J by 3 bases, with 18 bases between the two germline ends. Germline values: CDR1 SGHRS, CDR2 YFSETQ. This CDR3 has 17 amino acids. CDR3 in amino acids: CASSYNLVRVANEKLFF. The CDR3 nucleotides are TGCGCCAGCAGCTACAACCTGGTGCGGGTCGCTAATGAAAAACTGTTTTTT.

This chain joins TRBV5-1 and TRBJ2-1; TRBD1 might be the D (5 bases). Trimming cost V 3 bases and J 5 bases, with 12 bases left between them. Per germline, CDR1 SGHRS and CDR2 YFSETQ. The CDR3 totals 14 residues. CDR3 loop: CASSSSGADNEQFF. In DNA form, the CDR3 reads TGCGCCAGCAGCTCCTCTGGGGCGGACAATGAGCAGTTCTTC.

V is TRBV2 and J is TRBJ2-1; possibly TRBD1 for D (6 bases). V lost 5 bases and J lost 0, with 11 bases in between. Germline V gene lookup returns CDR1 SNHLY and CDR2 FYNNEI. The CDR3 has 15 residues. CDR3 sequence reads: CASSFDRTSYNEQFF. Here the CDR3 DNA reads TGTGCCAGCAGTTTTGACAGGACCTCCTACAATGAGCAGTTCTTC.

V gene TRBV27 combines with J gene TRBJ2-7; TRBD2 matches at 10 bases. The germline CDR1 and CDR2 sequences are MNHEY and SMNVEV (reference sequence). The J segment lost 3 bases and the V segment lost 3 bases, leaving 8 bases of the junction unmatched. The CDR3 extends over 16 amino acids. The CDR3 region is CASSLNPSGSLYEQYF. CDR3 coding DNA: TGTGCCAGCAGTTTGAACCCTAGCGGGAGCCTCTACGAGCAGTACTTC.

The DNA for the CDR3 is TGTGCCAGCAGCCGGGACTTTCGGCTCTACGAGCAGTACTTC. It encodes CASSRDFRLYEQYF. The J gene is TRBJ2-7, the V gene TRBV6-1; D might be TRBD2 (6 bases). The V gene's germline CDR1 is MNHNS and CDR2 SASEGT. The CDR3 runs to 14 residues. The germline V and J ends were trimmed by 6 bases and 3 bases, with 15 bases remaining between them.

The chain joins TRBV15 to TRBJ2-3; 7 nucleotides align to TRBD1. The length of the CDR3 is 17 residues. V lost 3 bases and J lost 5; bases outside the gene matches: 14. Germline V gene lookup returns CDR1 LNHNV and CDR2 YYDKDF (reference sequence). The CDR3 protein is CATSRNKGVQGQDTQYF. CDR3 DNA: TGTGCCACCAGCAGGAATAAAGGGGTACAGGGGCAAGATACGCAGTATTTT. Using reference TRBV15 and TRBJ2-3 for the parts outside the CDR3, the full variable domain is DAMVIQNPRYQVTQFGKPVTLSCSQTLNHNVMYWYQQKSSQAPKLLFHYYDKDFNNEADTPDNFQSRRPNTSFCFLDIRSPGLGDTAMYLCATSRNKGVQGQDTQYFGPGTRLTVL.

V is TRBV2 and J is TRBJ1-3, with D perhaps TRBD1 (5 bases). This CDR3 is built from 16 residues. Trimming stripped 3 bases from V and 0 bases from J, with 12 bases between. Per germline, CDR1 SNHLY and CDR2 FYNNEI. CDR3 sequence (DNA): TGTGCCAGCAGTGATGGGGGGAACATCTCTGGAAACACCATATATTTT. Encoded protein: CASSDGGNISGNTIYF.

The chain employs TRBV5-4 and TRBJ2-5; D ambiguous. This CDR3 contains 14 residues. Germline V gene data show CDR1 as SGHNT and CDR2 as YYREEE (reference sequence). The V end was cut by 1 base, the J end by 2 bases, with 9 bases between. The CDR3 sequence: CASSLSNGQETQYF. The CDR3 region has the DNA TGTGCCAGCAGCTTGTCTAACGGGCAAGAGACCCAGTACTTC.

This clone is a singleton in its sample. The V call is TRBV19, the J call TRBJ2-3, with 8 bases matching TRBD2. This CDR3 has 17 amino acids. V was clipped by 4 bases and J by 2 bases; unmatched bases: 11. The germline gives CDR1 LNHDA, CDR2 SQIVND (reference sequence). The CDR3 coding sequence is TGTGCCAGTAGTACCTCGGTTAGCGGGACCCACACAGATACGCAGTATTTT. This codes for CASSTSVSGTHTDTQYF.

The chain combines TRBV9 with TRBJ2-7; perhaps TRBD2 as D (5 bases). This CDR3 has 15 residues. Germline CDR1 reads SGDLS; CDR2 reads YYNGEE. Trimming shortened V by 0 bases and J by 2 bases, and 12 bases separated the two germline ends. The CDR3 sequence is CASSVGSGNPYEQYF. For the CDR3, the DNA is TGTGCCAGCAGCGTAGGATCGGGGAATCCCTACGAGCAGTACTTC.